This entry concerns a single T cell receptor (beta chain). Generated by immunoSEQ multiplex PCR, the TCRdb table keeps only in-frame clones and is missing some. The repertoire holds 130,000 to 150,000 clones, roughly nine tenths seen once, with around 3.7% in the top ten. The entry originates in a study of T cell responses to AZD1222 COVID-19 vaccine. The CDR3 spans 13 residues. Looked up from germline, CDR1 is SGHNT and CDR2 is YENEEA. V was trimmed by 5 bases and J by 6 bases, leaving 11 bases between them. The rearrangement links TRBV11-3 to TRBJ2-1; D might be TRBD2 (5 bases). The clonotype was recovered from an adult in good health. The sample in question was peripheral blood, obtained on day 0 of AZD1222 vaccination. CDR3 loop: CASSLLLGNEQFF. CDR3 sequence (DNA): TGTGCCAGCAGCCTATTACTAGGCAATGAGCAGTTCTTC.